This TCR beta chain comes out of a study of vaccination and CD4 T cells after COVID-19. With the Oncomine TCR Beta short-read assay, DNA from cultured CD4+ T cells was sequenced. In TCRdb, the PCR reads were re-called with MiXCR into one record per CDR3 protein. The sample lists fewer than 15,000 distinct CDR3 sequences, under 35% occurring once. Treatment noted: roughly 10-day PBMC culture with coronavirus spike peptide pools or control peptides (ViraFEST assay). This clonotype counts as large. Its target is unknown. The clonotype originates from a human donor who had recovered from COVID-19. Sequences were derived from CD4+ T cells from blood, cultured in vitro, sampled after SARS-CoV-2 vaccination.

The CDR3 reads CATSDPRGGRGNQPQHF. The CDR3 DNA is TGTGCCACCAGTGATCCAAGGGGGGGCAGGGGGAATCAGCCCCAGCATTTT. This chain connects TRBV24-1 to TRBJ1-5; 7 positions agree with TRBD1. This CDR3 has 17 residues. Trimming at V came to 3 bases and at J to 4 bases, leaving 11 bases not matched to a gene. Germline V lookup: CDR1 KGHDR, CDR2 SFDVKD.